The 28 T cell receptor beta chains below were found in one sample sequenced in a study of early T cells in non-severe SARS-CoV-2 infection (dated by TCRdb to about 2021). The library was obtained by 5' RACE. The reads were generated on a NextSeq 500. TCRdb applied fastp at Q25 and MiXCR to the public reads, then kept only in-frame beta chains. Each record represents a unique CDR3 protein, reported with the most common genes and DNA among its rows. The table for this sample lists 25,000 to 35,000 distinct CDR3 sequences; under 6.5% of them were counted only once. The top ten constitute roughly 13% of the sample. Sequencing input: whole blood. These receptors originate from an adult who was a healthcare worker with PCR-confirmed SARS-CoV-2 infection or an uninfected control (not recorded which).

This clonotype has ten or more counts. The chain uses TRBV5-1 and TRBJ2-7, with a weak D call TRBD1 (6 bases). V gave up 0 bases and J gave up 5 bases, with 15 bases separating them. The CDR3 covers 15 residues. From germline, CDR1 is SGHRS and CDR2 YFSETQ. The CDR3 DNA reads TGCGCCAGCAGCTTGGTACAGGGCCAATCCAACGAGCAGTACTTC. Protein sequence: CASSLVQGQSNEQYF.

This clonotype was counted many times. The rearrangement joins TRBV6-5 to TRBJ1-1; 9 nucleotides match TRBD1. V shed 6 bases and J 1 base; nucleotides not matched to a gene: 6. Germline CDR1 reads MNHEY; CDR2 reads SVGAGI. CDR3 length: 15 residues. CDR3 sequence (DNA): TGTGCCAGCAGGAAAGGACAGGGGTGGAACACTGAAGCTTTCTTT. Residues: CASRKGQGWNTEAFF.

This clonotype was seen at least ten times. The V gene is TRBV10-3, the J gene TRBJ1-2, with no clear D. Germline-derived CDR1 and CDR2 are ENHRY and SYGVKD. This CDR3 is built from 13 residues. The ends were cut back, 2 bases at V and 6 bases at J, with 10 bases in the middle. The DNA of the CDR3 is TGTGCCATCAGTGAGGACTGGAAGGATGGCTACACCTTC. It codes for CAISEDWKDGYTF.

This clonotype was recorded at least ten times. The V gene is TRBV19, the J gene TRBJ2-2, with a tentative D call TRBD2 (7 bases). The V end was cut by 5 bases, the J end by 3 bases, with 19 bases between. Germline loops: CDR1 LNHDA, CDR2 SQIVND (reference sequence). The CDR3 runs to 17 residues. The CDR3 reads CASSPGEGHPYTGELFF. DNA of the CDR3: TGTGCCAGTAGTCCAGGGGAGGGACACCCCTACACCGGGGAGCTGTTTTTT. The full variable domain, its missing parts supplied by reference TRBV19 and TRBJ2-2, is DGGITQSPKYLFRKEGQNVTLSCEQNLNHDAMYWYRQDPGQGLRLIYYSQIVNDFQKGDIAEGYSVSREKKESFPLTVTSAQKNPTAFYLCASSPGEGHPYTGELFFGEGSRLTVL.

There are many counts of this clonotype. The chain carries TRBV20-1 and TRBJ2-4; D not certain. The CDR3 runs 12 residues. Trimming took off 5 bases at V and 7 bases at J, with 12 bases between the two ends. Germline loops: CDR1 DFQATT, CDR2 SNEGSKA (reference sequence). CDR3 sequence reads: CSARSRWNIQYF. CDR3 coding DNA: TGCAGTGCTCGGTCGCGGTGGAACATTCAGTACTTC.

This clonotype was seen ten or more times. J is TRBJ2-7 and V is TRBV7-2; D is perhaps TRBD1 (6 bases). In germline, CDR1 is SGHTA, CDR2 FQGNSA. Between the trimmed V and J ends, which lost 3 bases and 3 bases, there was a span of 9 bases. The CDR3 is 13 amino acids. The CDR3 loop is CASSFGTHYEQYF. The CDR3 DNA reads TGTGCCAGCAGCTTTGGGACACACTACGAGCAGTACTTC.

This clonotype was seen repeatedly, ten times or more. The chain uses TRBV12-3 or TRBV12-4 and TRBJ2-7, with D perhaps TRBD1 or TRBD2 (5 bases each). The CDR3 has 15 residues. V was shortened by 5 bases and J by 1 base, with 15 bases between the two germline ends. For the CDR3, the DNA is TGTGCCAGCAGTCACGGGGCAGGTGGATCCTACGAGCAGTACTTC. The encoded protein is CASSHGAGGSYEQYF.

The chain employs TRBV5-5 and TRBJ2-7; weak D call: TRBD2 (6 bases). This CDR3 is 14 amino acids long. Germline loops: CDR1 SGHKS, CDR2 YYEKEE (reference sequence). V gave up 4 bases and J gave up 3 bases, with 14 bases separating them. CDR3 region: CASSAGGSYYEQYF. The CDR3 DNA reads as TGTGCCAGCAGCGCCGGGGGATCCTACTACGAGCAGTACTTC.

This clonotype has only a few counts. CDR3 residues: CASIRHMGNAYGYTF. The DNA of the CDR3 is TGTGCCAGCATTCGTCACATGGGGAATGCCTATGGCTACACCTTC. The chain carries TRBV6-1 and TRBJ1-2, with unresolved D. Germline V gene lookup returns CDR1 MNHNS and CDR2 SASEGT. Trimming removed 7 bases from V and 4 bases from J, with 19 bases in between. This CDR3 has 15 amino acids.

This clonotype has a count of ten or more. The CDR3, as DNA: TGTGCCAGCAGTGCAGAGGGGACAGGGCGATACAATGAGCAGTTCTTC. Protein sequence: CASSAEGTGRYNEQFF. V and J are TRBV2 and TRBJ2-1; 9 bases align to TRBD1. This CDR3 is 16 amino acids long. Germline loops: CDR1 SNHLY, CDR2 FYNNEI. J lost 4 bases, V lost 4 bases, and 8 bases had no gene match.

In its sample, this clonotype was seen many times. The chain is built from TRBV24-1 and TRBJ1-4, with a weak D call TRBD1 (5 bases). Germline V gene lookup returns CDR1 KGHDR and CDR2 SFDVKD. The CDR3 is 12 amino acids. Trimming cost V 5 bases and J 8 bases, with 8 bases left between them. The CDR3 region has the DNA TGTGCCACCAGTGCCCGGGGCGAAAAACTGTTTTTT. Its protein product is CATSARGEKLFF.

This clonotype was seen ten or more times. The chain carries TRBV4-1 and TRBJ1-5; D unresolved. The CDR3 is made up of 17 amino acids. CDR1 is MGHRA, CDR2 YSYEKL, per germline. V was pared by 0 bases and J by 5 bases, with 17 bases between. CDR3 nucleotides: TGCGCCAGCAGCCAAGATCTCGGTCCGGTGGGCGATCAGCCCCAGCATTTT. Translated, it gives CASSQDLGPVGDQPQHF.

The CDR3 sequence is CASSLRPGQGVGQETQYF. CDR3 nucleotides: TGCGCCAGCAGCTTACGGCCCGGACAGGGGGTCGGGCAAGAGACCCAGTACTTC. The chain links TRBV5-1 to TRBJ2-5; 10 positions agree with TRBD1. The CDR3 totals 18 residues. CDR1 and CDR2 (germline): SGHRS, YFSETQ. Germline trimming cut 2 bases from V and 2 bases from J; bases unmatched to any gene: 12.

At least ten counts were recorded for this clonotype. This sequence joins TRBV4-2 and TRBJ2-1, with 11 bases fitting TRBD2. After removal of 3 bases from V and 8 bases from J, the junction contained 6 bases not matched to a gene. The CDR3 length is 15 residues. Per the germline V gene, CDR1 is LGHNA and CDR2 is YNFKEQ. CDR3 in DNA: TGTGCCAGCAGCCATCAAACTAGCGGGGGTCATGAGCAGTTCTTC. It specifies CASSHQTSGGHEQFF.

This clonotype came up many times. The chain uses TRBV11-2 and TRBJ2-7; no clear D gene. CDR1 and CDR2 (germline): SGHAT, FQNNGV. V was trimmed by 3 bases and J by 7 bases, leaving 25 bases between them. The CDR3 spans 17 residues. CDR3 amino acids: CASSLALGNTWLREQYF. CDR3 bases: TGTGCCAGCAGCTTGGCCCTGGGGAACACCTGGTTGAGGGAGCAGTACTTC.

This clonotype was detected many times. This rearrangement joins TRBV7-3 to TRBJ2-6, with TRBD1 identical over 7 bases. The CDR3 consists of 18 residues. V lost 5 bases and J lost 1; bases outside the gene matches: 11. Germline V gives CDR1 SGHTA, CDR2 FQGTGA. CDR3 nucleotides: TGTGCCAGCAGCGCCCATAGGGACAGCGAGTCTGGGGCCAACGTCCTGACTTTC. Its translation: CASSAHRDSESGANVLTF.

The chain carries TRBV7-6 and TRBJ2-1; D may be TRBD1 or TRBD2 (5 bases each). CDR3 length: 13 residues. V dropped 3 bases and J dropped 10 bases, with 13 bases sitting between them. Germline CDR1 and CDR2: SGHVS and FNYEAQ. CDR3 in amino acids: CASSLRGDGEQFF. In DNA form, the CDR3 reads TGTGCCAGCAGCTTGAGGGGCGATGGGGAGCAGTTCTTC.

The table lists this clonotype with a few counts. The chain recombines TRBV29-1 with TRBJ1-1; D may be TRBD1 (5 bases). This CDR3 has 13 amino acids. Between the trimmed V and J ends, which lost 7 bases and 4 bases, there was a span of 16 bases. The germline V gene has CDR1 SQVTM and CDR2 ANQGSEA. The CDR3, as DNA: TGCAGCGGAAACGGGGGTCATGGCACTGAAGCTTTCTTT. This gives the protein CSGNGGHGTEAFF.

This clonotype was picked up many times. This chain links TRBV11-2 with TRBJ2-7; tentatively, D is TRBD1 (5 bases). Per the germline V gene, CDR1 is SGHAT and CDR2 is FQNNGV. V shed 6 bases and J shed 1 base, with 10 bases lying between them. The CDR3 is made up of 13 amino acids. DNA for the CDR3: TGTGCCAGCAGAGGGGCTGATTCCTACGAGCAGTACTTC. Residues: CASRGADSYEQYF.

This clonotype appeared a few times. The chain employs TRBV6-5 and TRBJ2-2; TRBD2 might be the D (5 bases). V dropped 0 bases and J dropped 6 bases, with 8 bases sitting between them. The CDR3 has 14 amino acids. Germline loops: CDR1 MNHEY, CDR2 SVGAGI. The chain's CDR3 is CASSYSSGAGELFF. The CDR3 region has the DNA TGTGCCAGCAGTTACTCGAGCGGTGCCGGGGAGCTGTTTTTT.

The chain links TRBV29-1 to TRBJ2-1; D is ambiguous. CDR1 is SQVTM, CDR2 ANQGSEA, per germline. The CDR3 length is 14 residues. V was shortened by 5 bases and J by 2 bases, with 13 bases between the two germline ends. The CDR3 here is CSVIVVNPYNEQFF. CDR3 nucleotides: TGCAGCGTTATCGTGGTTAACCCCTACAATGAGCAGTTCTTC.

Many counts were recorded for this clonotype. This chain joins TRBV6-5 and TRBJ1-1; D possibly corresponds to TRBD1 (5 bases). The germline gives CDR1 MNHEY, CDR2 SVGAGI. Trimming cost V 5 bases and J 3 bases, with 10 bases left between them. The CDR3 extends over 13 amino acids. In DNA, the CDR3 is TGTGCCAGCAGTACCTGGGGGGACACTGAAGCTTTCTTT. Encoded protein: CASSTWGDTEAFF.

This clonotype was detected only a few times. This rearrangement joins TRBV3-1 to TRBJ1-1; 8 bases line up with TRBD1. Germline V gives CDR1 LGHDT, CDR2 YNNKEL (reference sequence). The CDR3 has 14 residues. The ends lost 6 bases at V and 4 bases at J; junction bases unmatched: 7. The CDR3: CASSQLTGGTEAFF. DNA of the CDR3: TGTGCCAGCAGTCAACTTACAGGGGGCACTGAAGCTTTCTTT.

This clonotype was seen at least ten times. The chain employs TRBV19 and TRBJ1-1; 10 positions agree with TRBD1. This CDR3 is built from 15 residues. Germline V gives CDR1 LNHDA, CDR2 SQIVND (reference sequence). J gave up 1 base and V 5 bases, and 4 bases lay outside the gene matches. The CDR3 spells CASSAGQGGNTEAFF. The CDR3 DNA sequence: TGTGCCAGTAGTGCCGGACAGGGGGGGAACACTGAAGCTTTCTTT.

This clonotype has a count of ten or more. CDR3 sequence: CASSGRTGGTDTQYF. CDR3 in DNA: TGTGCCAGCAGCGGGCGGACAGGGGGCACAGATACGCAGTATTTT. This chain joins TRBV9 and TRBJ2-3; 9 bases map to TRBD1. The CDR3 totals 15 residues. The germline V gene encodes CDR1 SGDLS and CDR2 YYNGEE. After removal of 3 bases from V and 1 base from J, the junction contained 3 bases not matched to a gene.

This clonotype appeared many times. The chain employs TRBV5-1 and TRBJ2-1; 10 nucleotides agree with TRBD1. Looked up from germline, CDR1 is SGHRS and CDR2 is YFSETQ. V dropped 7 bases and J dropped 2; count of bases not matched to a gene: 3. The CDR3 length is 14 residues. The DNA for the CDR3 is TGCGCCAGCTCAGACAGGGGGCCCTACAATGAGCAGTTCTTC. Protein sequence: CASSDRGPYNEQFF.

This clonotype was found many times. An end of the junction differs from the germline gene, which may be a read error. This chain links TRBV5-5 with TRBJ1-2, with 11 bases that match TRBD1. This CDR3 spans 14 amino acids. Per germline, CDR1 SGHKS and CDR2 YYEKEE (reference sequence). CDR3 sequence reads: CASSLVPGQGAAAF. The CDR3, as DNA: TGTGCCAGCAGCTTAGTCCCCGGACAGGGGGCGGCGGCCTTC.

This clonotype was detected many times. The chain carries TRBV28 and TRBJ2-5; 7 bases line up with TRBD1. The ends lost 2 bases at V and 1 base at J; junction bases unmatched: 13. This CDR3 comprises 18 residues. Germline CDR1 reads MDHEN; CDR2 reads SYDVKM. CDR3 bases: TGTGCCAGCAGTTTAATCCTCGGACAGGCGAAACCCCAAGAGACCCAGTACTTC. This codes for CASSLILGQAKPQETQYF.